Each of the 6 T cell receptor beta chains below was sequenced from the same sample in a study of CD8+ T cells in alopecia areata. Reverse transcription of extracted RNA yielded cDNA, which provided the sequencing template. The protocol was immunoSEQ multiplex PCR, while the TCRdb copy is restricted to in-frame clones and leaves out a portion. In the table there are about 210,000 clones, less than 50% of which are singletons. As to treatment: oral pan-JAK inhibitor, 5-10 mg twice daily. The sample consisted of CD4+ T cells sorted from blood, taken at approximately week 36, from a patient treated with tofacitinib. These receptors all stem from a human donor with alopecia areata.

This clone occurred a few times. The chain recombines TRBV10-3 with TRBJ2-7, with 9 bases aligning to TRBD2. The CDR3 has 17 amino acids. CDR1 is ENHRY, CDR2 SYGVKD, per germline. Trimming cost V 0 bases and J 2 bases; bases outside gene matches: 8. This CDR3 is CAISESMGLAVTYEQYF. The CDR3 nucleotides read TGTGCCATCAGTGAGTCGATGGGACTAGCTGTTACCTACGAGCAGTACTTC.

In this sample, this clone turned up once. The rearrangement links TRBV5-1 to TRBJ1-1; unclear D gene. With 4 bases removed from V and 4 bases from J, the gap between germline ends came to 11 bases. CDR1 and CDR2 from the germline V gene are SGHRS and YFSETQ. CDR3 length: 13 amino acids. The CDR3 DNA reads TGCGCCAGCAGCATACCTGGTACCACTGAAGCTTTCTTT. Translating it yields CASSIPGTTEAFF.

CDR3 in DNA: TGTGCCAGCAGCTCCCTATTGGGCATTCAGTACTTC. It specifies CASSSLLGIQYF. The V call is TRBV7-2, the J call TRBJ2-4; D not resolved. CDR3 length: 12 amino acids. CDR1 is SGHTA, CDR2 FQGNSA, per germline. V dropped 4 bases and J dropped 9 bases, with 10 bases sitting between them.

This clone was detected a few times. This rearrangement joins TRBV18 to TRBJ1-1, with D possibly matching TRBD1 (6 bases). The CDR3 is 15 amino acids. The germline CDR1 and CDR2 sequences are KGHSH and LQKENI. V dropped 3 bases and J dropped 4 bases, with 15 bases sitting between them. CDR3 sequence (DNA): TGTGCCAGCTCACCCAGGGGCCCTTCGGTCACTGAAGCTTTCTTT. This gives the protein CASSPRGPSVTEAFF.

The rearrangement uses TRBV29-1 and TRBJ1-1; D may be TRBD1 (5 bases). There are 12 residues in the CDR3. Germline values: CDR1 SQVTM, CDR2 ANQGSEA. V dropped 7 bases and J dropped 1 base, with 10 bases sitting between them. CDR3 in DNA: TGCAGCGGGCGACAGACGAACACTGAAGCTTTCTTT. This translates into CSGRQTNTEAFF. The variable domain in full, with the rest retrieved from reference TRBV29-1 and TRBJ1-1, is SAVISQKPSRDICQRGTSLTIQCQVDSQVTMMFWYRQQPGQSLTLIATANQGSEATYESGFVIDKFPISRPNLTFSTLTVSNMSPEDSSIYLCSGRQTNTEAFFGQGTRLTVV.

This clone was observed once. The V and J genes are TRBV5-1 and TRBJ1-2, with 7 bases matching TRBD1. This CDR3 is built from 13 residues. The germline gives CDR1 SGHRS, CDR2 YFSETQ. V trimming: 4 bases; J trimming: 4 bases; junction bases outside the gene matches: 4. CDR3 DNA: TGCGCCAGCAGCACGCAGGGGGGCTATGGCTACACCTTC. Protein sequence: CASSTQGGYGYTF.